This T cell receptor (beta chain) originates from a study of memory CD4+ T cells and cytomegalovirus serostatus. Single viable CD3+CD4+CD8-CD45RO+ cells were sorted as the memory CD4+ T cells. General observations from the study: CD4+ memory repertoires contained about 40% of the roughly 150 reported CMV TCRbeta sequences.

Clones were sequenced by immunoSEQ multiplex PCR, and TCRdb holds only the in-frame ones, with some missing. The sample yields about 50,000 clones, 82% seen once. On this clone: Its specificity is not known.

The specimen sequenced was memory CD4+ T cells from blood. The TCR was taken from an adult in good health and CMV-seronegative.

The CDR3 loop is CASSERLAAFSGANVLTF. The CDR3 region has the DNA TGTGCCAGCAGTGAAAGGCTAGCGGCATTTTCTGGGGCCAACGTCCTGACTTTC. This sequence joins TRBV2 and TRBJ2-6; 7 bases match TRBD2. V lost 2 bases to trimming and J lost 1 base; unmatched junction nucleotides: 8. This CDR3 spans 18 amino acids. From germline, CDR1 is SNHLY and CDR2 FYNNEI.